Sequencing of this T cell receptor beta chain was carried out in a study of blood T cell repertoires in COVID-19. On the study more broadly: Both acute and convalescent COVID-19 samples were obtained from the United States, Italy and Spain. T cells, B-cell-depleted T cells, or PBMCs provided the cDNA or gDNA that served as material.

With 0 bases removed from V and 6 bases from J, the gap between germline ends came to 10 bases. CDR1 is SGHRS and CDR2 is YFSETQ in the germline V gene. The CDR3 sequence is 13 residues long. Original analysis: Reference gene primer amplification yielded estimated nucleated cell counts. The method was immunoSEQ multiplex PCR; TCRdb's version includes in-frame clones alone and lacks a portion of them. V and J calls plus clone size are reproduced from that table; the DNA served to infer D and trimming. The table records roughly 88,000 clones, over 80% of them present only once. The specimen sequenced was peripheral blood. The chain is built from TRBV5-1 and TRBJ2-7; D is ambiguous. The source is a woman aged 50 to 65 in a cohort sampled during active COVID-19. CDR3 bases: TGCGCCAGCAGCTTGGGTCGGCGGTCCGAGCAGTACTTC. Amino acids: CASSLGRRSEQYF.